This T cell receptor (beta chain) was sequenced in a study of cytomegalovirus exposure and HLA in healthy donors. Study information: The same platform was used for the 120 validation repertoires and the 500 to 700 first-cohort repertoires, a later analysis reported.

Findings and caveats of the study: Specificity for CMV antigens was confirmed in vitro for a few of the CMV-associated chains. There were some public TCRs occurring in many donors, but most TCR sequences were rare. It was found in a later analysis that first-cohort TCR clusters tended to co-occur in the 130 or so validation repertoires.

TCRdb keeps only in-frame clones here, not all; method: immunoSEQ multiplex PCR. The table includes under 100,000 clones, roughly 97% detected once. Concerning this clone: The antigen remains unidentified.

This CDR3 is built from 13 residues. Germline V gene lookup returns CDR1 SGHRS and CDR2 YFSETQ. Between the trimmed V and J ends, which lost 1 base and 6 bases, there was a span of 11 bases. The TCR sequence derives from a man between 18 and 29 years old in good health and CMV-seronegative. The specimen was PBMCs. The chain combines TRBV5-1 with TRBJ2-7, with D perhaps TRBD1 (5 bases). The CDR3 DNA sequence: TGCGCCAGCAGCTTGTGGCAGGGATCCGAGCAGTACTTC. It translates to CASSLWQGSEQYF.